This is a list of T cell receptor beta chains from one sample in a study of OX40 agonist ivuxolimab in advanced cancers. Generated by immunoSEQ multiplex PCR, the TCRdb table keeps only in-frame clones and is missing some. The sample shows 65,000 to 85,000 clones, 88% of them seen only once. This sample comprised CD4+ or CD8+ T cells sorted from blood, obtained in a trial of the OX40 agonist ivuxolimab. These receptors were taken from an adult with an advanced solid tumor such as melanoma, head and neck, liver or kidney cancer. Both conserved end residues are part of each CDR3. A D gene is named only where the DNA matches it firmly. Clone sizes are given selectively: once, few, many, or a class where the clone is expanded.

CASSPDGGVAEKLFF	TGTGCCAGCAGCCCCGACGGGGGGGTGGCTGAAAAACTGTTTTTT	.	.	TRBV7-9	TRBJ1-4
CASSSLTRDTQYF	TGTGCCAGCAGTTCCTTAACCCGGGATACGCAGTATTTT	.	.	TRBV2	TRBJ2-3
CASSPKSGLEGTEAFF	TGTGCCAGCTCTCCCAAGAGTGGGCTGGAGGGTACTGAAGCTTTCTTT	.	.	TRBV18	TRBJ1-1
CSGLLGGTEAFF	TGCAGCGGTCTTTTGGGAGGCACTGAAGCTTTCTTT	.	.	TRBV29-1	TRBJ1-1
CASSLDGTSGNTGELFF	TGTGCCAGCAGCTTAGATGGTACCAGTGGAAACACCGGGGAGCTGTTTTTT	.	.	TRBV11-3	TRBJ2-2
CASRTRGEVEAFF	TGTGCCAGTAGGACTCGGGGGGAGGTCGAAGCTTTCTTT	.	.	TRBV19	TRBJ1-1
CASSSQGATEAFF	TGTGCCAGCAGCTCCCAGGGGGCCACTGAAGCTTTCTTT	few	TRBD1	TRBV14	TRBJ1-1
CASSLDRAFYGYTF	TGCGCCAGCAGCTTGGACAGGGCGTTTTACGGCTACACCTTC	.	.	TRBV5-1	TRBJ1-2
CASRDRASGPEAFF	TGTGCCAGTAGGGACAGGGCCTCTGGGCCCGAAGCTTTCTTT	once	TRBD1	TRBV19	TRBJ1-1
CASRAGRGGNTIYF	TGTGCCAGCAGAGCAGGGCGCGGTGGAAACACCATATATTTT	.	.	TRBV6-6	TRBJ1-3
CASSQGRGTEAFF	TGTGCCAGCAGCCAGGGACGGGGCACTGAAGCTTTCTTT	once	.	TRBV6-4	TRBJ1-1
CASSEVPGQGRDEQYF	TGTGCCAGCAGTGAAGTACCGGGACAGGGAAGGGACGAGCAGTACTTC	.	TRBD1	TRBV6-1	TRBJ2-7
CAISDGASPGQHF	TGTGCCATCAGTGATGGGGCTTCCCCGGGCCAGCATTTT	few	.	TRBV10-3	TRBJ1-5
CAISESILGRDTEAFF	TGTGCCATCAGTGAGTCAATTCTGGGGAGGGACACTGAAGCTTTCTTT	.	.	TRBV10-3	TRBJ1-1
CASSLLPAGDNEQFF	TGCGCCAGCAGCTTGTTGCCAGCGGGAGACAATGAGCAGTTCTTC	few	TRBD2	TRBV5-1	TRBJ2-1
CASSWFSGDTEAFF	TGTGCCAGCAGTTGGTTCTCTGGGGACACTGAAGCTTTCTTT	.	.	TRBV27	TRBJ1-1
CAPSPGQSHNSPLHF	TGTGCCCCATCTCCCGGACAGTCTCATAATTCACCCCTCCACTTT	.	.	TRBV30	TRBJ1-6
CASSPIGSRGNEQFF	TGTGCCAGCTCACCAATCGGGAGCAGGGGGAATGAGCAGTTCTTC	.	.	TRBV18	TRBJ2-1
CAWSWDRDQPQHF	TGTGCCTGGAGTTGGGATAGAGATCAGCCCCAGCATTTT	.	.	TRBV30	TRBJ1-5
CAIGGTEPNTGELFF	TGTGCCATCGGGGGGACAGAGCCGAACACCGGGGAGCTGTTTTTT	.	.	TRBV10-3	TRBJ2-2
CASSLAGTGGSGELFF	TGTGCCAGCAGCTTAGCCGGGACAGGGGGCTCCGGGGAGCTGTTTTTT	.	TRBD1	TRBV7-6	TRBJ2-2
CASSLGTGGEKLFF	TGCGCCAGCAGCCTGGGGACAGGAGGTGAAAAACTGTTTTTT	.	TRBD1	TRBV5-1	TRBJ1-4
CADGGEGPNQPQHF	TGTGCAGATGGAGGAGAAGGGCCCAATCAGCCCCAGCATTTT	.	.	TRBV6-1	TRBJ1-5
CASSLFREDTQYF	TGTGCCAGCAGCTTGTTCAGGGAAGATACGCAGTATTTT	.	.	TRBV7-3	TRBJ2-3
CSAKQPIQVHF	TGCAGTGCTAAGCAGCCTATACAGGTCCACTTT	.	.	TRBV20-1	TRBJ1-1
CASSFDSYNEQFF	TGTGCCAGCAGCTTCGACTCTTACAATGAGCAGTTCTTC	.	.	TRBV5-4	TRBJ2-1
CASSPGAANEKLFF	TGTGCCAGCTCACCGGGAGCGGCTAATGAAAAACTGTTTTTT	.	.	TRBV18	TRBJ1-4
CASSLGPGTANEQYF	TGTGCCAGCAGCTTAGGCCCCGGGACGGCTAACGAGCAGTACTTC	.	.	TRBV11-2	TRBJ2-7
CASSPDRAIWSNQPQHF	TGTGCCAGCAGCCCGGACAGGGCGATATGGAGCAATCAGCCCCAGCATTTT	.	TRBD1	TRBV2	TRBJ1-5
CASSPGQAPSITF	TGTGCCAGCAGCCCGGGACAGGCGCCTTCTATCACCTTC	.	TRBD1	TRBV5-4	TRBJ1-2
CASSLVSNRFNEQFF	TGTGCCAGCAGCTTAGTTAGTAACAGATTCAATGAGCAGTTCTTC	.	.	TRBV7-2	TRBJ2-1
CASSFQGQGDYGYTF	TGCGCCAGCAGCTTTCAGGGACAGGGAGACTATGGCTACACCTTC	.	TRBD1	TRBV5-1	TRBJ1-2
CASSELGENEQFF	TGTGCCAGCAGTGAATTGGGGGAGAATGAGCAGTTCTTC	.	.	TRBV25-1	TRBJ2-1
CASSPGYEQYF	TGCGCCAGCAGCCCTGGGTACGAGCAGTACTTC	.	.	TRBV5-1	TRBJ2-7
CASSIQGGETQYF	TGCGCCAGCAGCATACAGGGAGGGGAGACCCAGTACTTC	.	.	TRBV5-1	TRBJ2-5
CASSSLEGAWEQYF	TGTGCCAGCAGCTCCCTCGAGGGGGCTTGGGAGCAGTACTTC	.	TRBD1	TRBV6-5	TRBJ2-7
CASSLEGAAVMDTQYF	TGCGCCAGCAGCTTGGAGGGCGCCGCGGTAATGGATACGCAGTATTTT	.	.	TRBV5-1	TRBJ2-3
CASSPGFETQYF	TGTGCCAGCTCACCGGGGTTTGAGACCCAGTACTTC	.	.	TRBV18	TRBJ2-5
CASSMGPGVVSNQPQHF	TGTGCCAGTAGTATGGGGCCGGGGGTGGTTAGCAATCAGCCCCAGCATTTT	.	.	TRBV19	TRBJ1-5
CASSLSPELGRGYTF	TGTGCCAGCAGCTTATCCCCCGAACTGGGAAGGGGCTACACCTTC	.	.	TRBV7-6	TRBJ1-2
CASSLGASYPSISGNTIYF	TGTGCCAGCAGCTTAGGGGCCAGTTATCCAAGTATCTCTGGAAACACCATATATTTT	once	.	TRBV7-9	TRBJ1-3
CASSYGRGYGYTF	TGTGCCAGCAGTTACGGCAGGGGATATGGCTACACCTTC	.	.	TRBV6-5	TRBJ1-2
CASSLEKGTEAFF	TGTGCCAGCAGCTTAGAAAAGGGCACTGAAGCTTTCTTT	.	.	TRBV11-2	TRBJ1-1
CASSLGRPSGNTIYF	TGTGCCAGCAGCTTAGGGAGACCTTCTGGAAACACCATATATTTT	.	.	TRBV13	TRBJ1-3
CAISRLAGVQETQYF	TGTGCCATCAGTAGACTAGCGGGGGTCCAAGAGACCCAGTACTTC	.	TRBD2	TRBV10-3	TRBJ2-5
CATSRDGDPGPGYTF	TGTGCCACCAGCAGAGATGGGGACCCGGGACCGGGCTACACCTTC	.	.	TRBV15	TRBJ1-2